This T cell receptor (beta chain) was captured in a study of PD-L1 blockade in urothelial cancer. Study-wide background: Patients previously received 0 to 3 chemotherapy regimens. The authors examined blood 3 weeks (second dose) and 6 weeks after treatment start. A median of approximately 150,000 T cells was found in the blood samples.

Trimming removed 1 base at V and 6 bases at J, with 7 bases between. The CDR3 sequence is 12 residues long. Looked up from germline, CDR1 is SGHVS and CDR2 is FQNEAQ. TCR analog templates of synthetic origin were spiked into each PCR. Method: immunoSEQ multiplex PCR; TCRdb's copy keeps in-frame clones and lacks some. The data contain about 80,000 clones, 87% of them singletons. Sequencing used PBMCs, obtained around atezolizumab (anti-PD-L1) treatment. The chain uses TRBV7-8 and TRBJ2-7; no reliable D call. The receptor was isolated from a woman in her 70s with urothelial cancer. CDR3 coding DNA: TGTGCCAGCAGCTTAGTCGTCGGCGAGCAGTACTTC. This gives the protein CASSLVVGEQYF.